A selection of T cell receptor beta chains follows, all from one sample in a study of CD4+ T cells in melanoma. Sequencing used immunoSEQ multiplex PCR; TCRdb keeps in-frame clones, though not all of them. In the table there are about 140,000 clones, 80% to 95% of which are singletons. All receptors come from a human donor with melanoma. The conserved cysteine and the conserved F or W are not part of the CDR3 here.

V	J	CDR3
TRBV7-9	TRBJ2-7	ASSTSYEQY
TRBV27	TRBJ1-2	ASRTGAGGYT
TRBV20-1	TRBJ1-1	SDSQNTEAF
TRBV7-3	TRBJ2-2	ASSSTGVGELF
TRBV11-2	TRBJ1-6	ASSFRGSGERPLH
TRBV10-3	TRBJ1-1	AINSVQYTEAF
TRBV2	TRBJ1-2	ASSEGANYGYT
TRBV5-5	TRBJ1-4	ASSRALGTDEKLF
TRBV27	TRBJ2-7	ASSFSLGTSGIYEQY
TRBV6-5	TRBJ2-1	ASSRSWTSDEQF
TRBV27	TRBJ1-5	ASSLYGAQPQH
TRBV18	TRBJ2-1	ASSPGQVSYNEQF
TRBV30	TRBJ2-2	AWSVRGTGELF
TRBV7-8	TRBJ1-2	ASSPNEAPAGYT
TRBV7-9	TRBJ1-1	ASSYRTQENTEAF
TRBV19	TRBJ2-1	ASRLAGGPVNEQF
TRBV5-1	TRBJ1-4	ASSLITGGSGEKLF
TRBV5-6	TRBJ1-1	ASSRRLGRGNTEAF
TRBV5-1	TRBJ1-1	ASSPLPNTEAF
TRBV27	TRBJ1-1	ASSPQRGNTEAF
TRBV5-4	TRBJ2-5	ASRSGLAGAGQETQY
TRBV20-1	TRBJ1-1	SARDVWEAF
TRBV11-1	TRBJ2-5	ASSPARQKEPQY
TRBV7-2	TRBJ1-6	ASSLRNSPLH
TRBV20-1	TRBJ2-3	SANDPDTQY